The 2 T cell receptor beta chains listed next were all sequenced from one sample in a study of Ad26.COV2.S vaccination and SARS-CoV-2 variants. Measured with immunoSEQ multiplex PCR; TCRdb has only the in-frame clones, and not every one. The sample includes about 350,000 clones, about nine tenths of them seen just once. Treatment here: roughly 18 received Ad26.COV2.S at low or high dose, single or two shots; 5 received placebo; per-sample allocation not given. After the first vaccine or placebo injection, samples were drawn on day 63. Sequences were derived from peripheral blood, sampled in a trial of Ad26.COV2.S vaccine versus placebo. The source is a person between 18 and 60 years old who received the Ad26.COV2.S COVID-19 vaccine or a placebo.

This clone was seen once. The CDR3 nucleotides read TGTGCCAGCAGTCCGAGCTCTAGCTCCTATAATTCACCCCTCCACTTT. Protein product: CASSPSSSSYNSPLHF. This rearrangement joins TRBV5-6 to TRBJ1-6; D gene ambiguous. The CDR3 runs 16 residues. Germline loops: CDR1 SGHDT, CDR2 YYEEEE. Between the trimmed V and J ends, which lost 5 bases and 0 bases, there was a span of 12 bases.

The chain links TRBV30 to TRBJ1-2; unclear D gene. The CDR3 contains 12 residues. Germline V lookup: CDR1 GTSNPN, CDR2 SVGIG (reference sequence). As DNA, the CDR3 is TGTGCTAAGAGTGGCGGGGTAGCTGGCTACACCTTC. Its translation is CAKSGGVAGYTF.